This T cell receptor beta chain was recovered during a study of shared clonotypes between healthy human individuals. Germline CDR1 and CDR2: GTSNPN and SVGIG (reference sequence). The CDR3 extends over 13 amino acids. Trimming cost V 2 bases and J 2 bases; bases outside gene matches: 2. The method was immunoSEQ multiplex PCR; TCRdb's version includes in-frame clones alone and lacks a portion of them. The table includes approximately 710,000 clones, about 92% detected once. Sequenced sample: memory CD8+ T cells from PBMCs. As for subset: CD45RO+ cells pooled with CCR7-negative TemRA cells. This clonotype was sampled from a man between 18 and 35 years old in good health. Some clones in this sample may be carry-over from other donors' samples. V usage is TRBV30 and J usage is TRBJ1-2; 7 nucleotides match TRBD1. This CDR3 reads CAWSTGDNYGYTF. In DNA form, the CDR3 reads TGTGCCTGGAGTACAGGGGACAACTATGGCTACACCTTC.